These 2 T cell receptor beta chains originate from one sample sequenced in a study of blood T cell repertoires in COVID-19. The repertoire was sequenced with immunoSEQ multiplex PCR; TCRdb's copy has only in-frame clones and lacks some. Of 250,000 or so clones listed, 80% to 90% are singletons. Input material: PBMCs or T cells enriched from blood (not recorded which). The receptors were sampled from a man aged 35-49 years who had recovered from COVID-19.

The V gene is TRBV6-5, the J gene TRBJ2-5, with TRBD2 identical over 7 bases. The CDR3 covers 15 residues. From germline, CDR1 is MNHEY and CDR2 SVGAGI. V lost 8 bases, J lost 0 bases, and 9 bases stayed unmatched. The CDR3 sequence is CASGTGGLYQETQYF. DNA for the CDR3: TGTGCCAGCGGAACGGGGGGATTGTACCAAGAGACCCAGTACTTC.

This chain uses TRBV10-2 with TRBJ2-5; 14 nucleotides line up with TRBD2. V shed 5 bases, J shed 4 bases, and the junction held 3 bases outside the gene matches. The germline CDR1 and CDR2 sequences are WSHSY and SAAADI. This CDR3 spans 15 amino acids. The CDR3: CASSPGLAGVETQYF. CDR3 sequence (DNA): TGCGCCAGCAGTCCGGGACTAGCGGGAGTAGAGACCCAGTACTTC.